A single T cell receptor (beta chain) is shown here with its context. Its antigen has not been determined. No per-base quality is available; no much larger clone lies one base away. The sample's time point label, in plain terms: longitudinal time-point 3. Libraries from unsorted PBMCs were made from 2 million PBMCs kept in RNAlater at -80 degrees C until RNA extraction. PBMCs were separated from peripheral blood using Ficoll-Hypaque density gradient centrifugation and then cryopreserved in liquid nitrogen. Relative to germline, V is 1 base shorter and J is 10 bases shorter, with 11 bases between their ends. The CDR1 and CDR2 encoded by the germline V gene are SGHVS and FNYEAQ. The CDR3 runs 13 amino acids, cysteine and phenylalanine included. The DNA shown is the 39-base CDR3, in frame from base 1. To synthesize cDNA, template-switch 5'RACE was performed with a primer carrying a 10-nucleotide random unique molecular identifier so that each TCR transcript was tagged. Every sequencing run covered 15-18 subjects and yielded more than 170 million TCR-beta sequences. The RNeasy kit was used to extract total RNA. The KAPA Real-time Library Amplification kit was used to amplify TCR-beta VDJ regions with primers for the TCR constant region and the 5'RACE anchor. A first PCR added sample indexes and Illumina adaptors, after which a second PCR increased the library yield. The roughly 650 bp TCR product was size-selected on a 2% E-gel SizeSelection system after Ampure bead purification. Library quality was checked on a Bioanalyzer, concentration was measured with Qubit, and libraries were quantified with the Kapa Library Quantification kit before pooling. An Illumina HiSeq 2500 was used to sequence the libraries paired-end at 2 x 150 bp. To increase sequence diversity, about 23-32% phiX was spiked into each library pool. The study's own analysis went as follows. Quality-filtered reads were processed with the UMI-based MiGEC pipeline, and over 90% of raw TCR sequences were removed by the MiGEC pipeline during error correction. IMGT germline references were used for aligning VDJ genes, and each clonotype was defined as a unique CDR3 amino acid sequence together with its V-J genes. Clonal expansion, Shannon diversity and CDR3 relatedness were evaluated with VDJtools (CalcPairwiseDistances, ClusterSamples), while phylogenetic trees were built in CLCbio workbench. A clone was classed as expanded if it had 8 or more unique UMIs, a cutoff based on coefficient-of-variation modelling across technical triplicates. In-frame beta chains were kept once TCRdb had trimmed the public reads at Q25 with fastp and called clones with MiXCR. Rows are combined by CDR3 protein, so each entry shows the most common genes and DNA. Here the V and J calls rest on TCRdb's processing, not on the authors' analysis. The sample includes under 130,000 distinct CDR3 sequences, with under 14% observed a single time. The ten largest clones take up more than 2.5% of the sample.

These data are taken from a study of neurological immune-mediated disorders (dated by TCRdb to the late 2010s). Some background on the complete study: Peripheral blood TCR-beta repertoires from patients with HTLV-I-associated myelopathy (HAM/TSP), patients with multiple sclerosis, and healthy controls were compared in the study using UMI-based sequencing. Longitudinal samples, technical triplicates and paired sorted CD4+ and CD8+ T-cell subsets, alongside PBMC samples, were included among the roughly 96 TCR-beta libraries. Each longitudinal HAM/TSP and healthy donor was sampled at 3 time-points spaced at about 3-40 month intervals. Of the 68 subjects in the cohort, some 15 were HAM/TSP patients, about 34 were multiple sclerosis patients, and 20 were healthy controls.

General study outcomes and caveats: TCR clonal expansion was greatest in HAM/TSP patients and smallest in MS patients, who ranked below even healthy controls. Expanded clones from different subjects shared no identical CDR3 amino acid sequences, which suggests that TCR-beta repertoires were private in all groups.

This receptor was obtained from a female donor with HTLV-1-associated myelopathy (HAM/TSP). In this chain, TRBV7-6 is recombined with TRBJ2-1, with the D gene not confidently named. The sample consisted of PBMCs. The CDR3 has the sequence CASSLETQREQFF. The bases are TGTGCCAGCAGCTTAGAAACACAGAGGGAGCAGTTCTTC.